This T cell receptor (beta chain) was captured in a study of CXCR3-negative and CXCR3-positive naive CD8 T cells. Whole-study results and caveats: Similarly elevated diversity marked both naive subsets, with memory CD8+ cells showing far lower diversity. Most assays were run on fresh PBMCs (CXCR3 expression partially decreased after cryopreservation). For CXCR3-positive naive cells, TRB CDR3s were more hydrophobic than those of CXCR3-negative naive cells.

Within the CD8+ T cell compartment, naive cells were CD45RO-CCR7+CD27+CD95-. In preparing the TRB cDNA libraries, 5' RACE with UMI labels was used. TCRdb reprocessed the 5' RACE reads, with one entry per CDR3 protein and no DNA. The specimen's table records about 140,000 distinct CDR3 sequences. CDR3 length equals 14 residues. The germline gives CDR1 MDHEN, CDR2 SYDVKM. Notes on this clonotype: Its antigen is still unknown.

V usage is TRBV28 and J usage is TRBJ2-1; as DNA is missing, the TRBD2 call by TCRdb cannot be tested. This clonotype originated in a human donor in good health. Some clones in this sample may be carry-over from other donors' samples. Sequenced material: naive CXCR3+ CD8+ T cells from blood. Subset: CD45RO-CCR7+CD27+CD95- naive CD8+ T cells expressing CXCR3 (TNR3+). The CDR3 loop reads CASSSSSAGNEQFF.